This is a list of T cell receptor beta chains from one sample in a study of blood T cell repertoires in COVID-19. Assay used: immunoSEQ multiplex PCR; TCRdb lists only in-frame clones, some missing. The sample yields about 480,000 clones, 87% seen once. The sample taken for sequencing was PBMCs or T cells enriched from blood (not recorded which). The receptors originated from a woman aged 18-30 years with acute COVID-19. CDR3s include the opening cysteine and the closing phenylalanine or tryptophan. D genes are given only for firm matches. Size values are once, few and many counts, or a class for expanded clones, and some rows have none.

J | size | D | V | CDR3 | DNA
TRBJ2-7 | - | TRBD1 | TRBV9 | CASSSGTGAGYEQYF | TGTGCCAGCAGCTCCGGGACAGGGGCCGGTTACGAGCAGTACTTC
TRBJ1-2 | - | TRBD1 | TRBV12-3/TRBV12-4 | CASSLATGNGYTF | TGTGCCAGCAGTTTAGCGACAGGGAATGGCTACACCTTC
TRBJ2-7 | - | - | TRBV6-5 | CASKRGHFYEQYF | TGTGCCAGCAAAAGGGGACACTTCTACGAGCAGTACTTC
TRBJ2-7 | - | TRBD2 | TRBV5-1 | CASSLGLAGSSYEQYF | TGCGCCAGCAGCTTGGGACTAGCGGGGAGCTCCTACGAGCAGTACTTC
TRBJ2-3 | - | TRBD2 | TRBV5-1 | CASSGFRTSGNTDTQYF | TGCGCCAGCAGCGGGTTTCGGACTAGCGGGAACACAGATACGCAGTATTTT
TRBJ2-5 | - | - | TRBV18 | CASSPSSETQYF | TGTGCCAGCTCACCTAGCTCGGAGACCCAGTACTTC
TRBJ1-2 | few | TRBD1 | TRBV28 | CASSLVGATGGYGYTF | TGTGCCAGCAGTTTAGTGGGGGCGACAGGGGGATATGGCTACACCTTC
TRBJ1-5 | - | TRBD1 | TRBV7-8 | CASSLGYETGVQPQHF | TGTGCCAGCAGCTTAGGGTACGAGACAGGGGTCCAGCCCCAGCATTTT
TRBJ2-5 | - | - | TRBV6-1 | CASSEPPMTRSHQETQYF | TGTGCCAGCAGTGAACCCCCTATGACAAGGTCCCATCAAGAGACCCAGTACTTC
TRBJ1-1 | few | - | TRBV11-2 | CASSSQTVNTEAFF | TGTGCCAGCAGCTCACAAACAGTGAACACTGAAGCTTTCTTT
TRBJ1-2 | - | TRBD1 | TRBV6-2/TRBV6-3 | CASSSIDRGQYGYTF | TGTGCCAGCAGTTCCATCGACAGGGGTCAGTATGGCTACACCTTC
TRBJ1-5 | - | TRBD1 | TRBV15 | CATSSGQGPSQPQHF | TGTGCCACCAGCAGTGGACAGGGCCCGAGTCAGCCCCAGCATTTT
TRBJ2-1 | - | - | TRBV7-9 | CASSSTNRSNEQFF | TGTGCCAGCAGCTCGACAAACCGGTCCAATGAGCAGTTCTTC
TRBJ1-5 | - | - | TRBV12-3/TRBV12-4 | CASRGGGQPQHF | TGTGCCAGCAGGGGGGGAGGTCAGCCCCAGCATTTT
TRBJ2-7 | - | - | TRBV2 | CASEYVKEQYF | TGTGCCAGCGAGTACGTCAAAGAGCAGTACTTC
TRBJ2-7 | - | - | TRBV14 | CASSQDSQKNYEQYF | TGTGCCAGCAGCCAAGATAGCCAGAAAAACTACGAGCAGTACTTC
TRBJ1-4 | - | - | TRBV7-9 | CASSLDRATEKLFF | TGTGCCAGCAGCTTAGACAGGGCGACTGAAAAACTGTTTTTT
TRBJ1-1 | - | - | TRBV7-9 | CASSRNTGLNTEAFF | TGTGCCAGCAGCCGAAATACAGGGTTAAACACTGAAGCTTTCTTT
TRBJ1-2 | - | TRBD1 | TRBV20-1 | CSADRVYGYTF | TGCAGTGCGGACAGGGTCTATGGCTACACCTTC
TRBJ2-7 | - | - | TRBV6-4 | CASSAAGGRSYEQYF | TGTGCCAGCAGTGCCGCCGGGGGGCGCTCCTACGAGCAGTACTTC
TRBJ2-7 | - | TRBD1 | TRBV5-1 | CASSSGQGIGEQYF | TGCGCCAGCAGCTCCGGACAGGGTATAGGAGAGCAGTACTTC
TRBJ1-2 | - | TRBD1 | TRBV7-2 | CASSLNRGGYTF | TGTGCCAGCAGCCTCAACAGGGGTGGCTACACCTTC
TRBJ2-6 | - | - | TRBV9 | CASSETGHGANVLTF | TGTGCCAGCAGCGAAACAGGGCATGGGGCCAACGTCCTGACTTTC
TRBJ2-1 | - | - | TRBV27 | CASSLFGGAYNEQFF | TGTGCCAGCAGTTTATTTGGCGGGGCCTACAATGAGCAGTTCTTC